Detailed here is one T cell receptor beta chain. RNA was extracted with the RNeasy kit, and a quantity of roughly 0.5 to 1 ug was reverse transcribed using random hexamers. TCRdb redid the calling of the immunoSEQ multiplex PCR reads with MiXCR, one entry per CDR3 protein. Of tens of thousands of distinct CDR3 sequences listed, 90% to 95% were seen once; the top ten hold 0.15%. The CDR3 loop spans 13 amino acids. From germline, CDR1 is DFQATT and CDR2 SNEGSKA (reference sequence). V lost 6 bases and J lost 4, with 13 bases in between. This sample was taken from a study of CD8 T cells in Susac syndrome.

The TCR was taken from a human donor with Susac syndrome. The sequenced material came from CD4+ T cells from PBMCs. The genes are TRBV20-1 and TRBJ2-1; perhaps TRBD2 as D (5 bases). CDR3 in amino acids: CSAIDYRYNEQFF. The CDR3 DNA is TGCAGTGCCATTGACTACAGATACAATGAGCAGTTCTTC.